This TCR beta chain was recorded in a study of T cells in Graves' hyperthyroidism and ophthalmopathy. Regions amplified from RNA transcripts were the TCR beta CDR3 regions. Initially, a first-round RT-PCR of the TCR CDR3 employed the HTBI primer set. TCRdb fed the multiplex PCR reads into MiXCR, producing one record per CDR3 protein. The data contain 480,000 or so distinct CDR3 sequences, approximately 15% of them singletons. V lost 6 bases and J lost 10, with 5 bases in between. This CDR3 spans 9 amino acids. CDR1 is SGHTS and CDR2 is YDEGEE in the germline V gene. There are a few counts of this clonotype. Exclusions: uncontrolled infection, other autoimmune disease, pregnancy, lactation.

Material for sequencing was blood. The chain employs TRBV5-8 and TRBJ2-1; D gene unclear. The source is a woman aged 18-29 years with Graves' hyperthyroidism. CDR3 bases: TGTGCCAGCATCGGGGAGCAGTTCTTC. Its translation is CASIGEQFF.